This T cell receptor beta chain emerged from a study of CD8 T cells in ankylosing spondylitis (dated by TCRdb to about 2017). Study-wide context: To find TCR variants linked to disease, the study profiled T cell receptor beta repertoires in ankylosing spondylitis patients and healthy donors. Samples of peripheral blood were taken, and for ankylosing spondylitis patients, synovial fluid was collected as well. In total, the full study cohort was made up of approximately 99 healthy donors and about two dozen ankylosing spondylitis patients.

Overall study outcomes, separate from this receptor: Some TCR beta motif variants had previously been reported in synovial fluid and blood of reactive arthritis patients, which suggested common disease-initiation mechanisms. According to the report, matched synovial fluid samples from ankylosing spondylitis patients were significantly enriched for the disease-linked clones. A TCR beta motif made up of several highly homologous amino acid variants appeared to be characteristic of blood from ankylosing spondylitis patients. A CD8+ phenotype was shown by the disease-linked clones, which were found at relatively low frequencies in peripheral blood.

To note about this clonotype: Its antigen is unknown. Base-call qualities are not available, and no considerably larger clone is one nucleotide away.

CDR1 LNHDA and CDR2 SQIVND are derived from the germline V gene (reference sequence). Between the V and J ends, shortened by 6 bases and 3 bases respectively, the junction contains 18 bases. The CDR3 numbers 16 residues from cysteine through phenylalanine. The only DNA kept is the CDR3, 48 bases in frame from the first base. Sequencing took place on an Illumina HiSeq 2500. Quantitative 5'-RACE with molecular barcodes was the method used to prepare the TCR beta libraries. For the original study's pipeline: Disease-linked TCR variants were identified with a new computational method built on a probabilistic model of VDJ rearrangement. The raw public reads went through TCRdb reprocessing: fastp at Q25, MiXCR clone calling, in-frame beta chains kept. Every distinct CDR3 protein forms one entry, paired with its most common genes and DNA. TCRdb, not the original authors, processed these V and J calls. The sample table holds some 300,000 distinct CDR3 sequences, of which more than 20% were seen once. The ten largest make up about 3.5% of the sample.

The rearrangement combines TRBV19 with TRBJ2-1; no D gene is confidently identified. The sample comprised blood, either unsorted or a sorted T cell fraction (not recorded which). The clonotype comes from a female donor with ankylosing spondylitis or in good health (not recorded which). The sequenced DNA: TGTGCCAGTAGCCCGACATGGGTTGCCTTCTACAATGAGCAGTTCTTC. It specifies CASSPTWVAFYNEQFF.